This T cell receptor (beta chain) appears in the sequencing data of a study of cytomegalovirus exposure and HLA in healthy donors (dated by TCRdb to 2017 to 2019). About the study as a whole: In an earlier analysis of 587 of the donors, 250 to 350 Gb of sequence data and 100 million or so unique TCR beta sequences from 150 million to 200 million T cells were reported. Among the roughly 410 genotyped donors, approximately 76% belonged to the genetic ancestry cluster associated with self-reported Caucasian donors. An earlier analysis of more than 450 of the donors used high-throughput TCR beta sequencing to judge whether each TCR beta V gene segment behaved as functional or pseudogenic. Donor age, sex, ethnicity and CMV serostatus were collected together with the repertoire data. To predict cytomegalovirus infection status, the study brought together high-throughput TCR immunosequencing, statistical association of individual TCRs with disease status, and machine learning. The study profiled the T cell repertoires of under 700 subjects by immunosequencing and related them to cytomegalovirus serostatus. Rather than drawing on any new phenotypic data, the later analysis identified candidate immune exposures from TCR beta sequences and the way those sequences occurred across donors. A separate validation cohort of 100 to 150 different subjects was used in addition to the roughly 720-subject first cohort. The aim of the study was to test whether cataloging public T cell receptors could identify signatures of past pathogen exposure. All discovery cohort repertoires had been generated on a single sequencing platform. Among around 400 genotyped donors of the cohort, an average of about 240,000 unique TCR beta nucleotide sequences was sequenced per donor, of which about 18% were non-productive. Typing coverage varied by locus: roughly 629-640 donors for A, B, C, DRB1 and DQB1; approximately 560 for DQA1; more than 600 for DPA1; some 470 for DPB1. Both class I and class II loci were covered by HLA typing, at four-digit resolution. To study patterns of TCR occurrence, a later analysis re-analyzed previously published TCR beta repertoires from 600 to 750 donors and added high-resolution HLA genotyping. In a later genetic analysis, genome-wide SNP genotypes for about three fifths of the 666 donors were used, and that subset was treated as a discovery cohort. Four or five DR-DQ haplotypes were handled as single units for association and clustering because linkage in the cohort was strong. An early release covering roughly 640 HLA-typed donors comprised approximately 300 gigabases of sequencing data and around 80 million unique TCR sequences. General findings and caveats noted by the study authors: A group of highly shared sequence variants was considered likely to be a technical artifact of the sequencing pipeline. Correlated functional status among segregating V segments might be attributable to linkage disequilibrium, but an unknown experimental factor could not be ruled out. Because counts were too low, seventeen rarely observed V segments, including chromosome 9 orphons, were excluded from the earlier analysis of a few hundred of the donors. The classifier was reported to diagnose cytomegalovirus status with high specificity and sensitivity in both the original cohort and the validation cohort. An earlier analysis of several hundred of the donors showed that most TCR beta V segments appeared in productive rearrangements either about 87% or about 30% of the time, which broadly matched IMGT annotations. Only TCR beta chains were sequenced in this cohort, and the absence of alpha or paired-chain data limited detectable features. Because the 87-base-pair reads could not distinguish some IMGT-functional V segments, including TRBV6-2 and TRBV6-3, those segments were excluded. According to a later analysis, parvovirus B19, influenza, CMV and Epstein-Barr virus appeared linked to several top co-occurrence clusters. According to a later analysis, TCR association rates differed among HLA loci, with DRB1 alleles showing the most associated TCRs and HLA-C alleles showing the fewest. A later genetic analysis reported fewer N-insertions in productive TCRs among donors in an Asian-associated ancestry cluster than the approximately 670-donor mean. Presence/absence analyses assumed roughly uniform sequencing depth across donors, an assumption that may not hold. While some public TCRs were present in many individuals, most TCR sequences turned up only very rarely across donors. In a later analysis, HLA-associated TCR beta chains showed more clonal expansion and lower generation probabilities than non-associated chains that were equally common. CMV serostatus was the only immune exposure information available for the cohort. According to a later analysis, most CMV-associated TCR beta chains appeared to be HLA-restricted, and the HLA associations seemed to be driven largely by CMV exposure. A later analysis associated around 16,000 TCR beta sequences with specific HLA alleles at a false discovery rate of 0.05. An association between a missense DCLRE1C variant and V-gene and J-gene trimming of TCR beta chains was found in a later genetic analysis and replicated in an independent cohort. When HLA alleles, especially DR and DQ, strongly co-occurred, TCR associations were difficult to assign to individual alleles. HLA typing was unavailable for some donors at each locus, so association tests used only the typed subset. A further reported finding was that TCR beta sequences accurately predicted the HLA-A and HLA-B alleles for most subjects in the first cohort. According to the authors, the approach could potentially be generalized to other disease states and immunological phenotypes. In the study, approximately 150 TCR beta chains were listed as associated with cytomegalovirus. In vitro tests confirmed that a few of the cytomegalovirus-associated TCR beta chains recognize cytomegalovirus antigens.

The cohort was made up of 666 healthy bone marrow donors. Cohort members were all nominally healthy when sampled, although unrecorded immune exposures were likely present. The donor was CMV seronegative and was included in the group of hundreds of seronegative cohort members. Every donor gave a peripheral blood sample, and the peripheral blood mononuclear cells from that sample were used for TCR beta sequencing. The Qiagen DNeasy Blood Extraction Kit was used to extract genomic DNA from the blood cell samples. The library was made by the immunoSEQ multiplex PCR assay. A mixture of 60 forward primers for TCR Vbeta segments and 13 reverse primers for TCR Jbeta segments was used in the multiplex PCR. The CDR3 region of rearranged TCR beta genes was amplified from genomic DNA with a multiplex PCR assay. Amplified TCR beta libraries were sequenced as 87-base-pair reads on the Illumina HiSeq System. In the authors' own workflow: In a later analysis, 77 million or so unique TCR beta chains were counted across the 666 repertoires, and roughly 10 million of these chains were shared by at least two donors. To remove PCR and sequencing errors, raw reads were error-corrected and collapsed into unique sequences using a nearest-neighbor algorithm that merged closely related sequences. Alignment of CDR3 sequences to IMGT reference sequences was used to assign V, D and J gene segments. Each retained sequence needed at least a six-nucleotide match to both a V gene segment and a J gene segment. A rearrangement was called productive if the CDR3 had no stop codons and remained in frame with V and J, and every other rearrangement was called non-productive. Following IMGT convention, CDR3 was defined as the stretch from the second conserved V-encoded cysteine up to the conserved J-encoded phenylalanine. In an earlier analysis of around 570 of the donors, sequences lacking an unambiguous match to a single V gene segment were excluded. An earlier analysis of 587 of the donors classified V segments as functional when productive rearrangements were above 56.7% and as segregating when the standard deviation between donors was above 5%. To diagnose cytomegalovirus status from the catalog of TCR beta chain sequences, a statistical classification framework was built. V and J gene assignment, in a later analysis, came from comparing TCR nucleotide sequences with IMGT/GENE-DB human TR gene sequences. Using the TCRdist pipeline, a later analysis assigned CDR3 sequences along with most-parsimonious VDJ recombination scenarios. In a later analysis, each TCR beta chain was defined by its CDR3 amino acid sequence together with its V-gene family, and reads without a unique V-gene family were excluded. To address suspected cross-contamination and a sequencing artifact, a later analysis removed 450 to 700 highly shared, low-generation-probability nucleotide sequences. In a later analysis, a clonal expansion index was calculated for each public chain from normalized within-repertoire ranks of inferred template counts. In a later analysis, generation probabilities were computed with a VDJ recombination model fitted to out-of-frame rearrangements, and the resulting probabilities were checked against IGoR. A later analysis scored TCR-TCR, TCR-HLA and TCR-CMV co-occurrence with hypergeometric tests, applying a repertoire-size bias correction to TCR pairs. A later analysis estimated false discovery rates by permuting HLA or CMV assignments 20 times. In a later analysis, co-occurring TCRs were grouped using DBSCAN, and TCRdist sequence similarity was added for clustering within HLA-allele-positive subsets. Co-occurrence clustering excluded repertoires with fewer than 30,000 or more than 120,000 public chains, plus five with anomalous nucleotide sharing. TCRdb provides this immuneACCESS table in a form limited to in-frame rearrangements. Some clones are lacking; in checked studies, under half of them reflect an unresolved V gene, and why the rest are absent is not known. The V and J calls and clone size come from that table; D and trimming were worked out from the DNA. The sample data list some 190,000 clones, and 87% of these were observed just once. The ten largest clones capture around 1% of the sample.

Trimming accounts for 3 bases at V and 2 bases at J, while the number of junction bases matched to no gene is 5. CDR1 and CDR2 were assigned from the germline V gene as SGHRS and YFSETQ. From its cysteine to its phenylalanine, the CDR3 spans 14 amino acids. Left in the record is the CDR3 DNA by itself, 42 bases read in frame from the first base. To note about this clone: The antigen it recognizes is unknown. No base-level quality is on record; no much larger clone is a single base apart.

The source is a boy aged 2-9 years in good health and CMV-seronegative. This sequence uses TRBV5-1 and TRBJ2-7; TRBD2 matches 7 bases in the middle. Sequencing input: PBMCs. CDR3 region: CASSSGLPTYEQYF. In nucleotides, the sequence is TGCGCCAGCAGCTCGGGACTACCAACCTACGAGCAGTACTTC.